The clone carrying this T cell receptor (beta chain) has a handful of counts. Its matching antigen is unknown. The sample originates from a study of T cell responses to AZD1222 COVID-19 vaccine. Whole-study results and caveats: Following two doses of AZD1222, Spike-specific TCR breadth and depth rose.

This CDR3 is built from 16 residues. Per the germline V gene, CDR1 is MNHEY and CDR2 is SVGEGT. With 2 bases clipped from V and 5 bases from J, the junction kept 7 bases outside the gene matches. Method: immunoSEQ multiplex PCR; TCRdb's copy keeps in-frame clones and lacks some. The sample lists under 200,000 clones, about nine tenths occurring once. The material was peripheral blood, obtained on day 0 of AZD1222 vaccination. This chain joins TRBV6-2 or TRBV6-3 and TRBJ1-5; 9 positions match TRBD1. This sequence originates from an adult in good health. The CDR3 nucleotides are TGTGCCAGCAGTTACCAGGGACAGGGTTGGCATCAGCCCCAGCATTTT. Protein sequence: CASSYQGQGWHQPQHF.